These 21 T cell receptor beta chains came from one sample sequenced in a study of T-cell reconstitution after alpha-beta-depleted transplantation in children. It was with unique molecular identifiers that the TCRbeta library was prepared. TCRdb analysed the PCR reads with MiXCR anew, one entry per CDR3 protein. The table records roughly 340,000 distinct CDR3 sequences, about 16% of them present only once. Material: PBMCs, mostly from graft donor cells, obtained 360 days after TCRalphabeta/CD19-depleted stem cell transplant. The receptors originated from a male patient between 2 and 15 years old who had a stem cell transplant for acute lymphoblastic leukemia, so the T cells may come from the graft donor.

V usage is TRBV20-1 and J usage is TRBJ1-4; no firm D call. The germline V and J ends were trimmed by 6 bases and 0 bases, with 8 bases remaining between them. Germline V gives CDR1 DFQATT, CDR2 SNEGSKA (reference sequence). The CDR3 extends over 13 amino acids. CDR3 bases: TGCAGTGCCCTTATCTCAACTAATGAAAAACTGTTTTTT. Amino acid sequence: CSALISTNEKLFF.

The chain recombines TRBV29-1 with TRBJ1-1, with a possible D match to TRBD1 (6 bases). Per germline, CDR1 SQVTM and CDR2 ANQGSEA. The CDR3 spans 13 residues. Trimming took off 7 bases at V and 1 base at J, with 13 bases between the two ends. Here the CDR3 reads CSARGGTNTEAFF. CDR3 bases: TGCAGCGCCAGAGGGGGGACGAACACTGAAGCTTTCTTT.

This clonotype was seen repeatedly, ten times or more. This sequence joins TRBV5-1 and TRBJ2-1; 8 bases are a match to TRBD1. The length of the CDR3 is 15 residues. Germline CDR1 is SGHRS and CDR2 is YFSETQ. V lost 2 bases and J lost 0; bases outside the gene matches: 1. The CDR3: CASSLGQGSYNEQFF. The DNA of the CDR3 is TGCGCCAGCAGCTTAGGACAGGGCTCCTACAATGAGCAGTTCTTC.

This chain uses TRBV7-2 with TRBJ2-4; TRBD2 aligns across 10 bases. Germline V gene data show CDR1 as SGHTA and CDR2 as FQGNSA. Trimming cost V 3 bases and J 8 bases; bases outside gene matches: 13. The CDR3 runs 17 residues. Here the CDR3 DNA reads TGTGCCAGCAGCTTCCGGGGGGCTAGCGGGGGTCTCCACATTCAGTACTTC. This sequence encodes CASSFRGASGGLHIQYF.

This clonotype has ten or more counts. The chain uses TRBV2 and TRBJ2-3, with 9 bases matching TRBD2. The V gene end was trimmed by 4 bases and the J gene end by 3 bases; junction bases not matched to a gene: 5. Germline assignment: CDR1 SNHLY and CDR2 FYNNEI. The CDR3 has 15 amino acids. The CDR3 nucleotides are TGTGCCAGCAGTGTAGCGGGAGTAGGAACAGATACGCAGTATTTT. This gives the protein CASSVAGVGTDTQYF. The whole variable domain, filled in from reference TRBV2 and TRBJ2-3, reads EPEVTQTPSHQVTQMGQEVILRCVPISNHLYFYWYRQILGQKVEFLVSFYNNEISEKSEIFDDQFSVERPDGSNFTLKIRSTKLEDSAMYFCASSVAGVGTDTQYFGPGTRLTVL.

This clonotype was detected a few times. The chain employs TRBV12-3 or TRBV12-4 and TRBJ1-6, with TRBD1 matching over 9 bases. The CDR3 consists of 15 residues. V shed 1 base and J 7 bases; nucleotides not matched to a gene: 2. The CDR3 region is CASSLGGTGNSPLHF. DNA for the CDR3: TGTGCCAGCAGTTTAGGGGGGACAGGGAATTCACCCCTCCACTTT.

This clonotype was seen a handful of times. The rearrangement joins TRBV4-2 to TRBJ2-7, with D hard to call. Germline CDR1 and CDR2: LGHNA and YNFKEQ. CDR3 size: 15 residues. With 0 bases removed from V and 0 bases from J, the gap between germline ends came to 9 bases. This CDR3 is CASSQDLGYSYEQYF. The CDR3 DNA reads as TGTGCCAGCAGCCAAGATCTTGGGTACTCCTACGAGCAGTACTTC.

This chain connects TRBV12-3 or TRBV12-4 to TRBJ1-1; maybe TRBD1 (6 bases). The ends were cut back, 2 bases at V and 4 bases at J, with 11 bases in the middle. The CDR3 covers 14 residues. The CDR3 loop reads CASSLTQGTTEAFF. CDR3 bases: TGTGCCAGCAGTTTAACTCAGGGGACCACTGAAGCTTTCTTT.

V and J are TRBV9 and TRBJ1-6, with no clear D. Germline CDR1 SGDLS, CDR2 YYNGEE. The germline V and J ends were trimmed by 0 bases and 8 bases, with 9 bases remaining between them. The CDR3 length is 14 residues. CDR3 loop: CASSVGPGDSPLHF. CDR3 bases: TGTGCCAGCAGCGTAGGTCCAGGAGATTCACCCCTCCACTTT.

The CDR3 reads CASSEQGALLSEQYF. The DNA of the CDR3 is TGTGCCAGCAGTGAACAGGGGGCGCTTTTGTCCGAGCAGTACTTC. The chain uses TRBV28 and TRBJ2-7; 9 bases match TRBD1. Trimming cost V 5 bases and J 6 bases; bases outside gene matches: 11. Germline V gives CDR1 MDHEN, CDR2 SYDVKM. This CDR3 spans 15 amino acids.

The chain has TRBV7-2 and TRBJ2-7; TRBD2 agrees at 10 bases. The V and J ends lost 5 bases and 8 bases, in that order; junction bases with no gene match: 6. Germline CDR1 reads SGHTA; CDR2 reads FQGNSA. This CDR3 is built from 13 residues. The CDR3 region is CASSPAGGPKQYF. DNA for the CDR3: TGTGCCAGCAGCCCAGCGGGAGGGCCTAAGCAGTACTTC.

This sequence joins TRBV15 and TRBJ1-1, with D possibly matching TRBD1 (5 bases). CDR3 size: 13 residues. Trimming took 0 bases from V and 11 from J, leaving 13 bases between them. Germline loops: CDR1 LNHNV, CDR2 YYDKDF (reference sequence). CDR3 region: CATSRDPGAGAFF. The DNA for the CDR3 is TGTGCCACCAGCAGAGATCCTGGGGCTGGGGCTTTCTTT.

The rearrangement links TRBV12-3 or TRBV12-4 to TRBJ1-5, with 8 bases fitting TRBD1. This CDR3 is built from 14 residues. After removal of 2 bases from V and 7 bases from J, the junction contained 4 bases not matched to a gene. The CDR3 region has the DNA TGTGCCAGCAGTTTACTCCAGGGGGCGCAGCCCCAGCATTTT. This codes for CASSLLQGAQPQHF.

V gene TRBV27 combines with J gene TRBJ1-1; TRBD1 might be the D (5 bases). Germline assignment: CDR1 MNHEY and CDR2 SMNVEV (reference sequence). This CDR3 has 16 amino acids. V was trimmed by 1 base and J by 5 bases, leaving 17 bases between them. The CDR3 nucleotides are TGTGCCAGCAGTTTATACCAGGGTATATCGAGGACTGAAGCTTTCTTT. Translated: CASSLYQGISRTEAFF.

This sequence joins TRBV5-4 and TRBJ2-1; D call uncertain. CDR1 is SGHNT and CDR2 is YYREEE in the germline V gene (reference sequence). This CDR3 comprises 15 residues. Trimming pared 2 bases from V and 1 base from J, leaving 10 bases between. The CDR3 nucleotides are TGTGCCAGCAGCTTCGGTCCGACATCCTACAATGAGCAGTTCTTC. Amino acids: CASSFGPTSYNEQFF.

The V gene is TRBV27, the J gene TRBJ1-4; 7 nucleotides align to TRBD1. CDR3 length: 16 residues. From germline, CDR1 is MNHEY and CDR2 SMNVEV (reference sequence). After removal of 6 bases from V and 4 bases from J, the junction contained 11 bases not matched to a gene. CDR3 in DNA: TGTGCCAGCAGCACAACCCCGGGACAGTATAATGAAAAACTGTTTTTT. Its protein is CASSTTPGQYNEKLFF. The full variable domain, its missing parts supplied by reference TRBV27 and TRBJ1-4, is EAQVTQNPRYLITVTGKKLTVTCSQNMNHEYMSWYRQDPGLGLRQIYYSMNVEVTDKGDVPEGYKVSRKEKRNFPLILESPSPNQTSLYFCASSTTPGQYNEKLFFGSGTQLSVL.

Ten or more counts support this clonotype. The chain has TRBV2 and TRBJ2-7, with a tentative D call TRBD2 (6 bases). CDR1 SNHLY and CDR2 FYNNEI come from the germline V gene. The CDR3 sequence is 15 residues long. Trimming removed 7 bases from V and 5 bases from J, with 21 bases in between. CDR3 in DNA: TGTGCCAGCACCGGAGGGACTTGGGCGTACGACGAGCAGTACTTC. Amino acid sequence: CASTGGTWAYDEQYF. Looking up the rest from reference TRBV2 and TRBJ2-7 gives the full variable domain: EPEVTQTPSHQVTQMGQEVILRCVPISNHLYFYWYRQILGQKVEFLVSFYNNEISEKSEIFDDQFSVERPDGSNFTLKIRSTKLEDSAMYFCASTGGTWAYDEQYFGPGTRLTVT.

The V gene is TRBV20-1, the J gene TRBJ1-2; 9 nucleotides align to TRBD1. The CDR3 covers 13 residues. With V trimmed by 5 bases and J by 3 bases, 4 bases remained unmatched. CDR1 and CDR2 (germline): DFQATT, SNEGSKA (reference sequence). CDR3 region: CSAPDRGDYGYTF. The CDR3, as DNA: TGCAGTGCTCCGGACAGGGGAGACTATGGCTACACCTTC.

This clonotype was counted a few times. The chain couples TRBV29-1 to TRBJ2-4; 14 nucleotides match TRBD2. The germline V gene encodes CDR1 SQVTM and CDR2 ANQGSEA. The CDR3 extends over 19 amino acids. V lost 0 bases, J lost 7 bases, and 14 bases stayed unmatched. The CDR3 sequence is CSVEDPLGLAGEGDNIQYF. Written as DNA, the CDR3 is TGCAGCGTTGAAGACCCCTTGGGACTAGCGGGAGAGGGGGATAACATTCAGTACTTC.

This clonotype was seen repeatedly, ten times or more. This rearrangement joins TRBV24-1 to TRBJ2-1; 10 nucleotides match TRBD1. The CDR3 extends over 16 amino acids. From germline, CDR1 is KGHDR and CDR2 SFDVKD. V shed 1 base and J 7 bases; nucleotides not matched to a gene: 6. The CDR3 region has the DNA TGTGCCACCAGTGATTTTAGAGGGACAGGGGTGAATGAGCAGTTCTTC. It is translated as CATSDFRGTGVNEQFF.

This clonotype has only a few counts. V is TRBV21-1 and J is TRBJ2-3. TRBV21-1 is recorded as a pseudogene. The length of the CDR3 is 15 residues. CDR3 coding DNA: TGTGCCAGCAGCAAAGGGGCAGAGGTTACAGATACGCAGTATTTT. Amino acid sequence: CASSKGAEVTDTQYF.